Listed here are 2 T cell receptor beta chains from one sample, sequenced in a study of PD-1 blockade in classical Hodgkin lymphoma. Each patient's relapse followed autologous stem cell transplantation, and brentuximab vedotin exposure varied. Sequencing used immunoSEQ multiplex PCR; TCRdb keeps in-frame clones, though not all of them. The data show approximately 15,000 clones, with 82% seen just once and roughly a quarter held by the top ten. Here the sequenced sample was peripheral blood mononuclear cells (PBMCs), taken before the second cycle of nivolumab. The receptors originated from a human donor with classical Hodgkin lymphoma.

V and J are TRBV2 and TRBJ1-5; D might be TRBD1 (6 bases). The CDR3 covers 15 residues. From germline, CDR1 is SNHLY and CDR2 FYNNEI. Trimming left V 1 base short and J 4 bases short, with 11 bases between. As DNA, the CDR3 is TGTGCCAGCAGTGAAGGCGACAGGCCTAATCAGCCCCAGCATTTT. Amino acids: CASSEGDRPNQPQHF. The full variable domain, rest sourced from reference TRBV2 and TRBJ1-5, is EPEVTQTPSHQVTQMGQEVILRCVPISNHLYFYWYRQILGQKVEFLVSFYNNEISEKSEIFDDQFSVERPDGSNFTLKIRSTKLEDSAMYFCASSEGDRPNQPQHFGDGTRLSIL.

V is TRBV29-1 and J is TRBJ2-1; no reliable D call. This CDR3 region has 13 residues. Germline lookup yields CDR1 SQVTM and CDR2 ANQGSEA. The V and J ends lost 2 bases and 3 bases respectively, with 8 bases between them. CDR3 nucleotides: TGCAGCGTTGAACGGGTGGACTACAATGAGCAGTTCTTC. Amino acids: CSVERVDYNEQFF.